This TCR beta chain is drawn from a study of response to subunit inactivated influenza vaccine. Findings of the study overall: Researchers suggested that each seasonal influenza vaccination recruits few new T cells.

This clonotype was seen only a few times. Its specificity is unknown. V was pared by 0 bases and J by 6 bases, with 21 bases between. Germline V gene data show CDR1 as DFQATT and CDR2 as SNEGSKA (reference sequence). CDR3 length: 16 amino acids. TCRdb re-called the RT-PCR reads with MiXCR, one entry per CDR3 protein. The table lists 800,000 or so distinct CDR3 sequences, around 20% of them singletons. This material consisted of PBMCs from blood, taken 5 days after vaccination. The gene calls are TRBV20-1 and TRBJ2-7; possible D gene TRBD1, 5 bases. The clonotype was recovered from a man in his forties or fifties who received an inactivated influenza vaccine. The CDR3 region is CSARDLTRPLQVEQYF. Written as DNA, the CDR3 is TGCAGTGCTAGAGATCTTACGAGGCCGCTACAGGTCGAGCAGTACTTC.